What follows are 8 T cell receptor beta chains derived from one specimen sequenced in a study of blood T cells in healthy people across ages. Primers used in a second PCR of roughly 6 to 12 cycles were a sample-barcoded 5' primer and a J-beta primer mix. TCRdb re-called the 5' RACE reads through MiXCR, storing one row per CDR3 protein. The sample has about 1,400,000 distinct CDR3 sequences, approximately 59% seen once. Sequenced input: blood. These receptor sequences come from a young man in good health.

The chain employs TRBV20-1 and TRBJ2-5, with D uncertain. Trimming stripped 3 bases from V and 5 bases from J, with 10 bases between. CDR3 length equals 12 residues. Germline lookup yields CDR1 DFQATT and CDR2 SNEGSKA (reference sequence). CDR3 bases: TGCAGTGCTAGGCCCCAGACGGAGACCCAGTACTTC. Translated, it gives CSARPQTETQYF.

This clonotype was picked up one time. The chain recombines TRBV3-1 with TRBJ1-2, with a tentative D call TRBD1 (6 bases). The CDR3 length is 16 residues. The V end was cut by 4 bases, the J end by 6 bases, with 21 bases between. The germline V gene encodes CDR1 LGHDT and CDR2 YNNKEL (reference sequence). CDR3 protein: CASSPAPIDRRDGYTF. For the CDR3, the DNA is TGTGCCAGCAGCCCCGCACCTATCGACAGGCGGGATGGCTACACCTTC.

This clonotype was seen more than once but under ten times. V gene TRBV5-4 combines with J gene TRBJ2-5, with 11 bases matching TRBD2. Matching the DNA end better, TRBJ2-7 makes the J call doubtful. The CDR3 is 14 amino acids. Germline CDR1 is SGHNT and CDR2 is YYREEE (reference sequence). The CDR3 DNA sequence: TGTGCCAGCAGCTATAGCGGGAGGGCCGTCGAGCAGTACTTC. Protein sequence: CASSYSGRAVEQYF.

CDR3 DNA sequence: TGTGCCAGCCGGACAGGATACACTGAAGCTTTCTTT. This codes for CASRTGYTEAFF. The V and J genes are TRBV28 and TRBJ1-1; 7 bases align to TRBD1. Trimming at V came to 8 bases and at J to 3 bases, leaving 3 bases not matched to a gene. The length of the CDR3 is 12 residues. In germline, CDR1 is MDHEN, CDR2 SYDVKM.

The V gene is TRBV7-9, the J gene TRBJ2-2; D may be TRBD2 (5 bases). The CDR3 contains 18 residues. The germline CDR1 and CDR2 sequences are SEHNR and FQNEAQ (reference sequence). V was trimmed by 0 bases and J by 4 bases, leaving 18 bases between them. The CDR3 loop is CASSLAFHYTGSTGELFF. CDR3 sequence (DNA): TGTGCCAGCAGCTTAGCGTTCCACTACACGGGGTCCACCGGGGAGCTGTTTTTT.

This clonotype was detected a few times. CDR3 region: CSASRGGSYNEQFF. CDR3 bases: TGCAGTGCTAGCCGGGGGGGCTCCTACAATGAGCAGTTCTTC. V gene TRBV20-1 combines with J gene TRBJ2-1; TRBD2 agrees at 8 bases. V dropped 3 bases and J dropped 0; count of bases not matched to a gene: 1. This CDR3 contains 14 residues. CDR1 is DFQATT and CDR2 is SNEGSKA in the germline V gene (reference sequence).

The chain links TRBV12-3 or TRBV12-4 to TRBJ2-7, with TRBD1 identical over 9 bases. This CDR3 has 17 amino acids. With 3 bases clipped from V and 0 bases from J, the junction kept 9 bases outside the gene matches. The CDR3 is CASSLVPGQGVSYEQYF. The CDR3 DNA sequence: TGTGCCAGCAGTTTGGTCCCGGGACAGGGTGTCTCCTACGAGCAGTACTTC.

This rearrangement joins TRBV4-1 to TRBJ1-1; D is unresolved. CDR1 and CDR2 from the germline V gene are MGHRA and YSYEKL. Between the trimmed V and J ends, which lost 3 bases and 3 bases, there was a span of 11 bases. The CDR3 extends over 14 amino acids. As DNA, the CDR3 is TGCGCCAGCAGCCAGTCTACATCTCACACTGAAGCTTTCTTT. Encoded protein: CASSQSTSHTEAFF.